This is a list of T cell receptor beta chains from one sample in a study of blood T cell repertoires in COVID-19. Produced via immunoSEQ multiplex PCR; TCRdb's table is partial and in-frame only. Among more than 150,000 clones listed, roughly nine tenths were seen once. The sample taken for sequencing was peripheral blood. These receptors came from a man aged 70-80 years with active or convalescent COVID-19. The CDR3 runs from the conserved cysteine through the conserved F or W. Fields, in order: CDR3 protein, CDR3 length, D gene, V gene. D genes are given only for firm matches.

CDR3 protein: CASSYVWGGARDTQYF; CDR3 length: 16; D gene: .; V gene: TRBV6-5
CDR3 protein: CAIRTTSGSYEQYF; CDR3 length: 14; D gene: TRBD2; V gene: TRBV10-3
CDR3 protein: CASRVGTFTEAFF; CDR3 length: 13; D gene: .; V gene: TRBV2
CDR3 protein: CASSLDQLPFPPYNEQFF; CDR3 length: 18; D gene: .; V gene: TRBV5-4
CDR3 protein: CASRFSNYLSSGNTIYF; CDR3 length: 17; D gene: .; V gene: TRBV10-1
CDR3 protein: CASSSPGQGAYEQYF; CDR3 length: 15; D gene: TRBD1; V gene: TRBV5-6
CDR3 protein: CASSQPPGQGRDKEKLFF; CDR3 length: 18; D gene: TRBD1; V gene: TRBV4-1
CDR3 protein: CASSPKRPGIQETQYF; CDR3 length: 16; D gene: .; V gene: TRBV18
CDR3 protein: CASSQPGTGEETQYF; CDR3 length: 15; D gene: TRBD1; V gene: TRBV3-1/TRBV3-2
CDR3 protein: CASSAQGGIYEQYF; CDR3 length: 14; D gene: TRBD1; V gene: TRBV19
CDR3 protein: CASRTSGGEDPYEQYF; CDR3 length: 16; D gene: TRBD2; V gene: TRBV11-2
CDR3 protein: CASSVEGVSRTEAFF; CDR3 length: 15; D gene: .; V gene: TRBV9
CDR3 protein: CASSESIGGTPYNEQFF; CDR3 length: 17; D gene: .; V gene: TRBV10-2
CDR3 protein: CASSEMAFGGETQYF; CDR3 length: 15; D gene: .; V gene: TRBV6-1
CDR3 protein: CASSPGVNTDTQYF; CDR3 length: 14; D gene: .; V gene: TRBV7-2
CDR3 protein: CAWKFWDRVSYEQYF; CDR3 length: 15; D gene: TRBD1; V gene: TRBV30
CDR3 protein: CASSGLAGDTDTQYF; CDR3 length: 15; D gene: TRBD2; V gene: TRBV18
CDR3 protein: CASKLGPTGYTF; CDR3 length: 12; D gene: .; V gene: TRBV28
CDR3 protein: CASVGGPSSYNEQFF; CDR3 length: 15; D gene: .; V gene: TRBV6-5
CDR3 protein: CASSADRGRGGTGELFF; CDR3 length: 17; D gene: TRBD1; V gene: TRBV9
CDR3 protein: CASRGATGSPLHF; CDR3 length: 13; D gene: .; V gene: TRBV30
CDR3 protein: CASSPFVRTGPLEQYF; CDR3 length: 16; D gene: TRBD1; V gene: TRBV7-9
CDR3 protein: CASSPGLAGGNEQFF; CDR3 length: 15; D gene: TRBD2; V gene: TRBV5-6
CDR3 protein: CASSLIRAVNSPLHF; CDR3 length: 15; D gene: .; V gene: TRBV7-2
CDR3 protein: CASSEARAGTQYF; CDR3 length: 13; D gene: .; V gene: TRBV6-1
CDR3 protein: CASSRKLLTDTQYF; CDR3 length: 14; D gene: .; V gene: TRBV4-3
CDR3 protein: CATNPSYRVNNSPLHF; CDR3 length: 16; D gene: .; V gene: TRBV15
CDR3 protein: CASRAGGPSGVAGELFF; CDR3 length: 17; D gene: TRBD2; V gene: TRBV5-1
CDR3 protein: CASKGSPRGQARLLSYNEQFF; CDR3 length: 21; D gene: TRBD1; V gene: TRBV28
CDR3 protein: CASSPSGGPYNEQFF; CDR3 length: 15; D gene: TRBD2; V gene: TRBV3-1/TRBV3-2
CDR3 protein: CASSLAGTTNTGELFF; CDR3 length: 16; D gene: .; V gene: TRBV28
CDR3 protein: CASSLDAKNTEAFF; CDR3 length: 14; D gene: .; V gene: TRBV11-2
CDR3 protein: CASSAQQGFYQPQHF; CDR3 length: 15; D gene: .; V gene: TRBV19
CDR3 protein: CASSIVQRGELFF; CDR3 length: 13; D gene: .; V gene: TRBV19
CDR3 protein: CSASVLAGTGNEQFF; CDR3 length: 15; D gene: TRBD2; V gene: TRBV20-1
CDR3 protein: CASSTGTGFFEQFF; CDR3 length: 14; D gene: TRBD1; V gene: TRBV11-2
CDR3 protein: CTSSQDAGDPQETQYF; CDR3 length: 16; D gene: .; V gene: TRBV1
CDR3 protein: CATSVKETQYF; CDR3 length: 11; D gene: .; V gene: TRBV24-1
CDR3 protein: CASSLSGYEQYF; CDR3 length: 12; D gene: .; V gene: TRBV28
CDR3 protein: CASIKAGGPFRSYNEQFF; CDR3 length: 18; D gene: TRBD2; V gene: TRBV7-9
CDR3 protein: CASGGGPYEQYF; CDR3 length: 12; D gene: TRBD2; V gene: TRBV6-5
CDR3 protein: CASSPSGNGYTF; CDR3 length: 12; D gene: .; V gene: TRBV11-2
CDR3 protein: CASSIPTGSRYEQYF; CDR3 length: 15; D gene: TRBD1; V gene: TRBV5-8
CDR3 protein: CATSRERGSGTSTDTQYF; CDR3 length: 18; D gene: TRBD2; V gene: TRBV15
CDR3 protein: CASSQTVYEQYF; CDR3 length: 12; D gene: .; V gene: TRBV6-2/TRBV6-3
CDR3 protein: CASSGTGTSGANVLTF; CDR3 length: 16; D gene: .; V gene: TRBV2
CDR3 protein: CASRRRTFPRLF; CDR3 length: 12; D gene: .; V gene: TRBV2
CDR3 protein: CASSLKGQGAYGYTF; CDR3 length: 15; D gene: TRBD1; V gene: TRBV3-1/TRBV3-2
CDR3 protein: CASSLVVTGELFF; CDR3 length: 13; D gene: .; V gene: TRBV5-1
CDR3 protein: CASSREGLTQYF; CDR3 length: 12; D gene: .; V gene: TRBV12-3/TRBV12-4
CDR3 protein: CASSPTVNTEAFF; CDR3 length: 13; D gene: .; V gene: TRBV19
CDR3 protein: CASSRPGQWNTGELFF; CDR3 length: 16; D gene: TRBD1; V gene: TRBV14
CDR3 protein: CASSQVPGQETQYF; CDR3 length: 14; D gene: .; V gene: TRBV14
CDR3 protein: CASNRGRLGSPLHF; CDR3 length: 14; D gene: TRBD1; V gene: TRBV6-5
CDR3 protein: CASSLTAVPNTEAFF; CDR3 length: 15; D gene: .; V gene: TRBV28
CDR3 protein: CASSFTTSGNEQFF; CDR3 length: 14; D gene: .; V gene: TRBV3-1/TRBV3-2
CDR3 protein: CASSKAFNNRYNYGYTF; CDR3 length: 17; D gene: .; V gene: TRBV21-1